This TCR beta chain was profiled in a study of blood T cell repertoires in COVID-19. As for the study in general: Acute and convalescent COVID-19 specimens originated in the United States, Italy and Spain.

How the authors handled the data: Nucleated cell number was recorded as an estimate derived from reference gene primer amplification. Measured with immunoSEQ multiplex PCR; TCRdb has only the in-frame clones, and not every one. That table gives V, J and clone size, and the DNA gave D and trimming. The table has more than 300,000 clones, 70% to 90% seen once. V was clipped by 0 bases and J by 2 bases, with 4 bases between them. Germline V gene lookup returns CDR1 SGHTA and CDR2 FQGNSA. The CDR3 is 13 amino acids. The rearrangement joins TRBV7-2 to TRBJ1-2; no clear D gene. This sequence originates from a woman aged 25-40 years with COVID-19, enrolled during active disease. Material for sequencing was peripheral blood. The CDR3 DNA sequence: TGTGCCAGCAGCTTAGCCCAGAACTATGGCTACACCTTC. Its translation is CASSLAQNYGYTF.